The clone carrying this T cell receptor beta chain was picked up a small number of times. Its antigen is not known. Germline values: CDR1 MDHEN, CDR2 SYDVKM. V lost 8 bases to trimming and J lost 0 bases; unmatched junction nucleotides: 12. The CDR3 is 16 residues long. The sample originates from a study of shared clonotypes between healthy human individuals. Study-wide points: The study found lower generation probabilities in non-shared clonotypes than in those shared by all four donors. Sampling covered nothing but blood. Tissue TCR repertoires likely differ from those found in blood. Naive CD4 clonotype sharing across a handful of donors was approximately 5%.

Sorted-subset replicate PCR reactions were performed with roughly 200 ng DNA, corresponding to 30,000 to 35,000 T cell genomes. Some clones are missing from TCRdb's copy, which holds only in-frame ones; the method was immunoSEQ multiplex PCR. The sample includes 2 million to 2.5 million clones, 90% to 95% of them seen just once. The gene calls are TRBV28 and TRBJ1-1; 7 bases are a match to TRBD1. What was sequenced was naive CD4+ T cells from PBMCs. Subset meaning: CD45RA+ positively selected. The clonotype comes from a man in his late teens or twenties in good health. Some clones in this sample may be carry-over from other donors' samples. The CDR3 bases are TGTGCCAGCGGATCACCCGGACAGGCCATGAACACTGAAGCTTTCTTT. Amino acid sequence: CASGSPGQAMNTEAFF.